The next 15 T cell receptor beta chains were all read from a single sample in a study of response to subunit inactivated influenza vaccine. TCRdb called the RT-PCR reads again in MiXCR, with one record for every CDR3 protein. The sample holds 430,000 or so distinct CDR3 sequences, around 9.9% seen once. Sequenced material: PBMCs from blood, taken about 6 weeks after vaccination. The receptors here all came from a man aged 50 or older who received an inactivated influenza vaccine.

In its sample, this clonotype was seen many times. This chain joins TRBV6-1 and TRBJ2-7; 12 bases line up with TRBD1. The CDR3 contains 15 residues. Germline lookup yields CDR1 MNHNS and CDR2 SASEGT. Trimming cost V 6 bases and J 4 bases; bases outside gene matches: 7. CDR3 nucleotides: TGTGCCAGCAGCTGGGACAGGGGGCGTTTGTACGAGCAGTACTTC. Protein product: CASSWDRGRLYEQYF.

The chain combines TRBV2 with TRBJ2-1; D remains ambiguous. CDR1 is SNHLY, CDR2 FYNNEI, per germline. This CDR3 is 14 amino acids long. Trimming took off 5 bases at V and 4 bases at J, with 12 bases between the two ends. In DNA form, the CDR3 reads TGTGCCAGCAGTCGCGTGACCACGTACAATGAGCAGTTCTTC. The encoded protein is CASSRVTTYNEQFF.

Many counts were recorded for this clonotype. This rearrangement joins TRBV5-5 to TRBJ2-3; maybe TRBD2 (6 bases). The germline CDR1 and CDR2 sequences are SGHKS and YYEKEE (reference sequence). Trimming cost V 6 bases and J 1 base, with 15 bases left between them. The CDR3 spans 15 residues. CDR3 amino acids: CASNTLGGGTDTQYF. DNA for the CDR3: TGTGCCAGCAACACCCTCGGCGGGGGCACAGATACGCAGTATTTT.

A few counts support this clonotype. The chain links TRBV20-1 to TRBJ2-1, with D possibly being TRBD2 (6 bases). The germline gives CDR1 DFQATT, CDR2 SNEGSKA (reference sequence). This CDR3 is built from 15 residues. V lost 6 bases and J 4 bases, leaving 19 bases between the germline ends. The CDR3 DNA is TGCAGTGCGTATCGGTCCGCCCGGGGGTACAATGAGCAGTTCTTC. Its translation is CSAYRSARGYNEQFF.

The chain combines TRBV30 with TRBJ1-1; weak D call: TRBD1 (5 bases). Germline CDR1 GTSNPN, CDR2 SVGIG (reference sequence). V was pared by 1 base and J by 0 bases, with 21 bases between. The CDR3 length is 18 residues. CDR3 residues: CAWSAQGVWGNLNTEAFF. CDR3 in DNA: TGTGCCTGGAGTGCCCAGGGAGTGTGGGGAAATTTGAACACTGAAGCTTTCTTT.

The chain combines TRBV5-1 with TRBJ2-1; perhaps TRBD1 as D (6 bases). Germline V gene sequence: CDR1 SGHRS, CDR2 YFSETQ. The CDR3 sequence is 15 residues long. V shed 1 base and J shed 7 bases, with 15 bases lying between them. CDR3 in DNA: TGCGCCAGCAGCTTGCGTGGGTCAGGGGTTAATGAGCAGTTCTTC. Protein product: CASSLRGSGVNEQFF. The full variable domain, in which reference TRBV5-1 and TRBJ2-1 provide the parts outside the CDR3, is KAGVTQTPRYLIKTRGQQVTLSCSPISGHRSVSWYQQTPGQGLQFLFEYFSETQRNKGNFPGRFSGRQFSNSRSEMNVSTLELGDSALYLCASSLRGSGVNEQFFGPGTRLTVL.

This clonotype was detected ten times or more. The chain joins TRBV29-1 to TRBJ2-1; 11 bases map to TRBD2. This CDR3 is 13 amino acids long. Germline lookup yields CDR1 SQVTM and CDR2 ANQGSEA. With 4 bases clipped from V and 9 bases from J, the junction kept 5 bases outside the gene matches. The CDR3 DNA is TGCAGCGTTGGGCTAGCGGGAGGCACTGAGCAGTTCTTC. Its protein is CSVGLAGGTEQFF.

This clonotype was detected a few times. The V call is TRBV18, the J call TRBJ1-2, with TRBD1 as a possible D gene (5 bases). Germline CDR1 and CDR2: KGHSH and LQKENI. The length of the CDR3 is 15 residues. Trimming removed 2 bases from V and 0 bases from J, with 10 bases in between. The CDR3 loop reads CASSPLTATNYGYTF. CDR3 coding DNA: TGTGCCAGCTCACCATTGACAGCCACTAACTATGGCTACACCTTC. The whole variable domain, filled in from reference TRBV18 and TRBJ1-2, reads NAGVMQNPRHLVRRRGQEARLRCSPMKGHSHVYWYRQLPEEGLKFMVYLQKENIIDESGMPKERFSAEFPKEGPSILRIQQVVRGDSAAYFCASSPLTATNYGYTFGSGTRLTVV.

The rearrangement links TRBV11-2 to TRBJ2-7; a possible D gene is TRBD1 (6 bases). V lost 1 base to trimming and J lost 0 bases, with 13 bases between them. CDR1 is SGHAT, CDR2 FQNNGV, per germline. CDR3 length: 16 residues. The CDR3 is CASSLGGRWSSYEQYF. DNA for the CDR3: TGTGCCAGCAGCTTAGGGGGGCGGTGGAGCTCCTACGAGCAGTACTTC.

This clonotype was counted a few times. This chain links TRBV20-1 with TRBJ1-1; tentatively, D is TRBD1 (5 bases). Trimming stripped 5 bases from V and 2 bases from J, with 12 bases between. Per germline, CDR1 DFQATT and CDR2 SNEGSKA (reference sequence). The CDR3 is 13 residues long. The CDR3 reads CSAPGTGNTEAFF. Written as DNA, the CDR3 is TGCAGTGCTCCCGGGACTGGAAACACTGAAGCTTTCTTT.

The V gene is TRBV29-1, the J gene TRBJ2-3; D is possibly TRBD1 (6 bases). V lost 7 bases to trimming and J lost 7 bases, with 15 bases between them. The germline CDR1 and CDR2 sequences are SQVTM and ANQGSEA. CDR3 length: 12 amino acids. CDR3 sequence (DNA): TGCAGCGCCGGACAGCTAGTGAATACGCAGTATTTT. Protein product: CSAGQLVNTQYF.

This clonotype was picked up many times. This chain uses TRBV7-8 with TRBJ2-7; 8 nucleotides line up with TRBD1. CDR3 length equals 14 residues. V lost 7 bases to trimming and J lost 0 bases; unmatched junction nucleotides: 5. Germline assignment: CDR1 SGHVS and CDR2 FQNEAQ. The CDR3 loop reads CASIRTGSSYEQYF. CDR3 sequence (DNA): TGTGCCAGCATCCGGACAGGGTCCTCCTACGAGCAGTACTTC. The full variable domain, its missing parts supplied by reference TRBV7-8 and TRBJ2-7, is GAGVSQSPRYKVAKRGQDVALRCDPISGHVSLFWYQQALGQGPEFLTYFQNEAQLDKSGLPSDRFFAERPEGSVSTLKIQRTQQEDSAVYLCASIRTGSSYEQYFGPGTRLTVT.

In its sample, this clonotype was seen many times. The chain recombines TRBV6-2 or TRBV6-3 with TRBJ2-7; D gene ambiguous. Germline V gene lookup returns CDR1 MNHEY and CDR2 SVGEGT. Trimming removed 2 bases at V and 0 bases at J, with 8 bases between. The CDR3 runs 14 residues. The DNA for the CDR3 is TGTGCCAGCAGTTACGGGCTGACCTCCTACGAGCAGTACTTC. As protein: CASSYGLTSYEQYF.

The chain combines TRBV20-1 with TRBJ2-3, with 8 bases identical to TRBD2. CDR1 and CDR2 (germline): DFQATT, SNEGSKA (reference sequence). With 4 bases clipped from V and 0 bases from J, the junction kept 3 bases outside the gene matches. The CDR3 is made up of 14 amino acids. The CDR3 nucleotides are TGCAGTGCTACCAAGCGGGGGAGCACAGATACGCAGTATTTT. This codes for CSATKRGSTDTQYF.

A few counts support this clonotype. The rearrangement joins TRBV10-2 to TRBJ2-3; D is unclear. Germline V CDR1 and CDR2: WSHSY, SAAADI. V was cut by 2 bases and J by 0 bases, with 15 bases left in between. This CDR3 region has 17 residues. The DNA of the CDR3 is TGCGCCAGCAGTGAGCCGGTCAGCCCTCTTAGCACAGATACGCAGTATTTT. This codes for CASSEPVSPLSTDTQYF.